This TCR beta chain was obtained from a study of cytomegalovirus exposure and HLA in healthy donors. Study observations and caveats: Most TCR sequences showed up rarely, but some public TCRs showed up in many donors.

As regards this clone: Its antigen is not identified.

Deletions cut 6 bases from V and 0 bases from J, with 11 bases between. The CDR3 totals 14 residues. Looked up from germline, CDR1 is KGHSH and CDR2 is LQKENI. Only in-frame clones appear in the TCRdb table, and some are missing; sequencing was by immunoSEQ multiplex PCR. The sample contains about 180,000 clones, roughly 86% of which appear only once. The sequence was collected from a man between 18 and 29 years old in good health and CMV-seropositive. This chain connects TRBV18 to TRBJ1-2; D is perhaps TRBD1 (5 bases). Material: PBMCs. The CDR3 here is CASSEGIANYGYTF. Written as DNA, the CDR3 is TGTGCCAGCTCGGAGGGGATAGCTAACTATGGCTACACCTTC.